What follows are 5 T cell receptor beta chains derived from one specimen sequenced in a study of T cell repertoires in cytomegalovirus infection. Antigens of these TCRs are unknown. TCRdb reanalysed the reads using MiXCR and keeps one entry per CDR3 protein. The sample holds approximately 730,000 distinct CDR3 sequences; around 29% are singletons and the top ten take around 13%. This specimen was cultured CD8+ T cells from PBMCs, taken from culture after CMV antigen stimulation. These receptor sequences come from a human donor in good health (CMV status not recorded). Some clones in this sample may be carry-over from other donors' samples.

The CDR3 DNA reads TGCGCCAGCAGCCAAGGACGGCATGCCGGGGAGCTGTTTTTT. It translates to CASSQGRHAGELFF. The rearrangement links TRBV4-1 to TRBJ2-2; the D is unclear. The V gene lost 1 base and the J gene lost 6 bases, with 9 bases spanning the gap. The CDR3 extends over 14 amino acids. Looked up from germline, CDR1 is MGHRA and CDR2 is YSYEKL.

This clonotype was counted a few times. The V call is TRBV6-5, the J call TRBJ2-2; D gene unclear. Deletions cut 10 bases from V and 4 bases from J, with 19 bases between. The CDR3 length is 15 residues. Per germline, CDR1 MNHEY and CDR2 SVGAGI. The CDR3 region is CATESKRGTTGELFF. The DNA for the CDR3 is TGTGCCACCGAGAGCAAGCGAGGAACCACCGGGGAGCTGTTTTTT.

The CDR3 nucleotides are TGTGCCATCGGGGGGGGCCTTTACACCTTC. Translation gives CAIGGGLYTF. The chain combines TRBV10-3 with TRBJ1-2; TRBD1 might be the D (6 bases). Trimming took 8 bases from V and 11 from J, leaving 12 bases between them. CDR3 length: 10 residues. From germline, CDR1 is ENHRY and CDR2 SYGVKD.

This chain connects TRBV27 to TRBJ1-2; 9 bases are shared with TRBD1. V dropped 5 bases and J dropped 5; count of bases not matched to a gene: 9. The CDR3 spans 15 residues. Germline CDR1 is MNHEY and CDR2 is SMNVEV (reference sequence). The CDR3 is CASSSRTGETYGYTF. CDR3 DNA sequence: TGTGCCAGCAGTAGTCGGACAGGGGAAACTTATGGCTACACCTTC.

CDR3 in amino acids: CASRGTYTIYF. The CDR3 DNA sequence: TGTGCCAGCAGGGGGACATACACCATATATTTT. The V and J genes are TRBV6-8 and TRBJ1-3; possibly TRBD1 for D (6 bases). The V end lost 6 bases, the J end lost 8 bases, and 8 bases lay between the germline ends. Looked up from germline, CDR1 is MNHGY and CDR2 is SAAAGT. The CDR3 length is 11 residues.